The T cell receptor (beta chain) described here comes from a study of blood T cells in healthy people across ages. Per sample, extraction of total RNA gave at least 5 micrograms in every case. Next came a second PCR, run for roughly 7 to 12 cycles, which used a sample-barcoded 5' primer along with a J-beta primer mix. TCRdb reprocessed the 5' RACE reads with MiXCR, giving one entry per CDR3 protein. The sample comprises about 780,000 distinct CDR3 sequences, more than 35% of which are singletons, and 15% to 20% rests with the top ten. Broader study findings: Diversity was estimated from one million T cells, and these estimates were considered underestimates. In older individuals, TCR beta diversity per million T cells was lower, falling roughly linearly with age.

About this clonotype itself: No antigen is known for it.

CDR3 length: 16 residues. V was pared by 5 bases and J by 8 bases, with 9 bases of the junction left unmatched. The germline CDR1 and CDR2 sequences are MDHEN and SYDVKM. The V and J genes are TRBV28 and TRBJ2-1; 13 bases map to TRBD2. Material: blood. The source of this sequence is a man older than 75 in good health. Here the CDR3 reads CASSPWTSGSQDEQFF. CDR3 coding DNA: TGTGCCAGCAGTCCGTGGACTAGCGGGAGTCAAGATGAGCAGTTCTTC.